A single sample gave rise to the 31 T cell receptor beta chains below, sequenced in a study of T cells expressing NK-cell markers. TCRdb re-called the 5' RACE reads, yielding one record per CDR3 amino acid sequence without DNA. The clone table shows hundreds of thousands of distinct CDR3 sequences, with the ten largest holding roughly 3.6%. Sequenced input: blood T cells: a sorted CD56 or NKG2C T cell subset, CD4+ or CD8+ T cells, or bulk PBMC T cells (not recorded which). The origin of the receptors is a man aged 18 to 30 in good health.

The rearrangement uses TRBV5-6 and TRBJ1-2. The CDR3 covers 15 residues. In germline, CDR1 is SGHDT, CDR2 YYEEEE. The CDR3 reads CASSLAAGEGYGYTF.

The chain links TRBV20-1 to TRBJ2-5; the D call from TCRdb, TRBD2, cannot be confirmed without DNA. Germline V gene data show CDR1 as DFQATT and CDR2 as SNEGSKA (reference sequence). The CDR3 is 16 amino acids. The CDR3 sequence: CSARTWTSGTQETQYF.

V is TRBV7-9 and J is TRBJ2-2; TCRdb names TRBD2, which stays unverified in the absence of DNA. The germline CDR1 and CDR2 sequences are SEHNR and FQNEAQ (reference sequence). CDR3 size: 16 residues. The CDR3 loop is CASSRQTSVGTGELFF.

The chain is built from TRBV20-1 and TRBJ2-5. Germline CDR1 DFQATT, CDR2 SNEGSKA (reference sequence). The CDR3 has 12 residues. The CDR3 spells CSATWRTETQYF.

V usage is TRBV6-1 and J usage is TRBJ2-1; with no DNA, the TCRdb D assignment of TRBD1 cannot be verified. Germline V lookup: CDR1 MNHNS, CDR2 SASEGT. The CDR3 is made up of 17 amino acids. This CDR3 is CASRGDRGVAASNEQFF.

This chain joins TRBV20-1 and TRBJ2-7; the D call of TRBD2 rests on TCRdb alone, since no DNA is present to check it. The CDR3 runs 15 residues. From germline, CDR1 is DFQATT and CDR2 SNEGSKA (reference sequence). The CDR3 loop is CSARETWTSGYEQYF.

The chain employs TRBV27 and TRBJ2-3; TCRdb calls TRBD1, which cannot be checked without DNA. Germline V gives CDR1 MNHEY, CDR2 SMNVEV (reference sequence). This CDR3 spans 15 amino acids. The CDR3 loop reads CASSFGTVSTDTQYF.

The J gene is TRBJ1-1, the V gene TRBV7-9; checking the TCRdb D call of TRBD1 is not possible without DNA. The CDR3 length is 16 residues. Per the germline V gene, CDR1 is SEHNR and CDR2 is FQNEAQ (reference sequence). The CDR3 spells CASSQRGRGLGTEAFF. Supplemented by reference TRBV7-9 and TRBJ1-1, the full variable domain reads DTGVSQNPRHKITKRGQNVTFRCDPISEHNRLYWYRQTLGQGPEFLTYFQNEAQLEKSRLLSDRFSAERPKGSFSTLEIQRTEQGDSAMYLCASSQRGRGLGTEAFFGQGTRLTVV.

The CDR3 sequence: CASSDRDNTEAFF. This chain links TRBV6-4 with TRBJ1-1; as DNA is missing, the TRBD1 call by TCRdb cannot be tested. Per the germline V gene, CDR1 is MRHNA and CDR2 is SNTAGT. The CDR3 runs to 13 residues.

The gene calls are TRBV12-5 and TRBJ2-2. CDR1 LGHNT and CDR2 FRNRAP come from the germline V gene. The CDR3 has 15 amino acids. The CDR3: CASGLELVGTGELFF.

This rearrangement joins TRBV12-3 or TRBV12-4 to TRBJ2-3; TCRdb's assignment of TRBD2 cannot be checked, as there is no DNA. The CDR3 totals 14 residues. CDR3 sequence reads: CASSLLAYTDTQYF.

The CDR3 protein is CAITAGTTGELFF. The chain employs TRBV10-3 and TRBJ2-2. Germline loops: CDR1 ENHRY, CDR2 SYGVKD. The CDR3 has 13 residues.

The chain carries TRBV6-1 and TRBJ2-3; TCRdb reports TRBD1, a call that lacks DNA to check it against. The germline V gene has CDR1 MNHNS and CDR2 SASEGT. The CDR3 consists of 15 residues. The CDR3 loop is CASTIGTGRSDTQYF.

J is TRBJ1-1 and V is TRBV11-2; TCRdb proposes TRBD1, but this gene call is untestable without DNA. The CDR3 totals 12 residues. CDR1 and CDR2 from the germline V gene are SGHAT and FQNNGV. The CDR3 spells CASSLDTPVAFF.

The V and J genes are TRBV12-3 or TRBV12-4 and TRBJ2-7. This CDR3 region has 15 residues. CDR3 in amino acids: CASSSRSGSSYEQYF.

The chain's CDR3 is CSVETVPARETQYF. The V and J genes are TRBV29-1 and TRBJ2-5; TCRdb lists TRBD2, though no DNA is available to test this call. The CDR3 runs 14 residues. Germline CDR1 and CDR2: SQVTM and ANQGSEA. Based on the CDR3 plus reference TRBV29-1 and TRBJ2-5, the full variable domain is SAVISQKPSRDICQRGTSLTIQCQVDSQVTMMFWYRQQPGQSLTLIATANQGSEATYESGFVIDKFPISRPNLTFSTLTVSNMSPEDSSIYLCSVETVPARETQYFGPGTRLLVL.

The chain is built from TRBV20-1 and TRBJ2-2; TCRdb's assignment of TRBD2 cannot be checked, as there is no DNA. The CDR3 has 15 amino acids. Germline V gives CDR1 DFQATT, CDR2 SNEGSKA (reference sequence). CDR3: CSARSLQTNTGELFF.

The chain uses TRBV4-3 and TRBJ2-3; no DNA is available, so the TRBD2 call from TCRdb remains unchecked. Per the germline V gene, CDR1 is LGHNA and CDR2 is YSLEER. The CDR3 covers 16 residues. The CDR3 spells CASSPRSQREADTQYF.

The chain has TRBV12-3 or TRBV12-4 and TRBJ1-3. The length of the CDR3 is 15 residues. The chain's CDR3 is CASSSDGFSGNTIYF.

This chain uses TRBV20-1 with TRBJ2-2; TCRdb outputs TRBD1, but without DNA this stays unchecked. Germline CDR1 DFQATT, CDR2 SNEGSKA (reference sequence). This CDR3 region has 15 residues. This CDR3 is CSATRQGSVTGELFF.

The chain couples TRBV11-2 to TRBJ1-1; checking the TCRdb D call of TRBD1 is not possible without DNA. Germline CDR1 is SGHAT and CDR2 is FQNNGV. CDR3 length equals 20 residues. The CDR3 is CASSLVGSFGGPTMNTEAFF.

The chain combines TRBV6-5 with TRBJ2-2. Germline V gives CDR1 MNHEY, CDR2 SVGAGI. The CDR3 extends over 14 amino acids. The chain's CDR3 is CASSNRGTTGELFF.

The genes are TRBV20-1 and TRBJ2-1; TCRdb names TRBD2, which stays unverified in the absence of DNA. The CDR3 sequence is 17 residues long. CDR1 DFQATT and CDR2 SNEGSKA come from the germline V gene (reference sequence). CDR3 loop: CSASFLSEEVTYNEQFF.

The chain is built from TRBV20-1 and TRBJ2-1; the TRBD1 assignment by TCRdb is unverifiable without DNA. This CDR3 has 16 amino acids. CDR1 is DFQATT and CDR2 is SNEGSKA in the germline V gene (reference sequence). The CDR3 sequence is CSARELAPSSYNEQFF.

This sequence joins TRBV27 and TRBJ2-2. The CDR3 is 15 amino acids. In germline, CDR1 is MNHEY, CDR2 SMNVEV (reference sequence). The CDR3 reads CASSLFWKNTGELFF.

V and J are TRBV4-3 and TRBJ2-7; the D call of TRBD1 rests on TCRdb alone, since no DNA is present to check it. CDR3 length: 16 amino acids. Germline-derived CDR1 and CDR2 are LGHNA and YSLEER. CDR3: CASSQVLAGALPEQYF.

CDR3 protein: CSASDRGQSVAYEQYF. The V call is TRBV29-1, the J call TRBJ2-7; TCRdb lists TRBD1, though no DNA is available to test this call. CDR3 length: 16 amino acids. CDR1 is SQVTM, CDR2 ANQGSEA, per germline.

The rearrangement joins TRBV12-3 or TRBV12-4 to TRBJ2-3; the TCRdb D gene call, TRBD1, has no DNA to confirm it. The CDR3 is 15 residues long. The CDR3 sequence: CASSSVGAFTDTQYF.

V is TRBV12-3 or TRBV12-4 and J is TRBJ2-5. CDR3 length equals 13 residues. The chain's CDR3 is CASSRERIETQYF.

The V gene is TRBV7-6, the J gene TRBJ2-5; TCRdb's D call of TRBD2 is untestable without DNA. Germline CDR1 SGHVS, CDR2 FNYEAQ. The CDR3 length is 18 residues. Here the CDR3 reads CASSLVVEGGIAGETQYF.

The V gene is TRBV20-1, the J gene TRBJ2-5. Germline assignment: CDR1 DFQATT and CDR2 SNEGSKA (reference sequence). The CDR3 is made up of 13 amino acids. The CDR3 protein is CSAQDGAQETQYF.